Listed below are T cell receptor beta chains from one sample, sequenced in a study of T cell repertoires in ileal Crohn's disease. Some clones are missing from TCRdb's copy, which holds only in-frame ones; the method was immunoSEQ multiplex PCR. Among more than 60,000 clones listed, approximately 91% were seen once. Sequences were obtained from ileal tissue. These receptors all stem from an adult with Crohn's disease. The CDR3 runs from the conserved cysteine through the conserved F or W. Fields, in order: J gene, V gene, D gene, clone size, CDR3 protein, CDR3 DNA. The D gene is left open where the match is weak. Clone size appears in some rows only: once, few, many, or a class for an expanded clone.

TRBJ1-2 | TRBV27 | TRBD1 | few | CASSRGQGNYGYTF | TGTGCCAGCAGTAGGGGACAGGGTAACTATGGCTACACCTTC
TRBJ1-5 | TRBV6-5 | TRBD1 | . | CASSRRQGGNQPQHF | TGTGCCAGCTCCAGGCGACAGGGGGGCAATCAGCCCCAGCATTTT
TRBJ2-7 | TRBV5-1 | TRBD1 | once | CASSLGQGSSEQYF | TGCGCCAGCAGCTTAGGACAGGGGTCCTCCGAGCAGTACTTC
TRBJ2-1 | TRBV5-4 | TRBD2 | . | CASSPGLAGLGEQFF | TGTGCCAGCAGCCCAGGACTAGCGGGGCTGGGTGAGCAGTTCTTC
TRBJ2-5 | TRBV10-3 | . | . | CAISVTGADGETQYF | TGTGCCATCAGTGTGACGGGAGCGGATGGGGAGACCCAGTACTTC
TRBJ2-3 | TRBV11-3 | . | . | CASSSLEGDTQYF | TGTGCCAGCAGCTCCCTAGAGGGAGATACGCAGTATTTT
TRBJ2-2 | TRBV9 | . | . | CASSVKQITGELFF | TGTGCCAGCAGCGTGAAACAGATCACCGGGGAGCTGTTTTTT
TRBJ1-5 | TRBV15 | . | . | CATSRDLGEGQPQHF | TGTGCCACCAGCAGGGATTTAGGGGAGGGACAGCCCCAGCATTTT
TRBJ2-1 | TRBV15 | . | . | CATSNSGGGEQFF | TGTGCCACCAGCAACTCGGGGGGCGGGGAGCAGTTCTTC
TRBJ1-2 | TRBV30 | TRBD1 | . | CAWSVTGDGYTF | TGTGCCTGGAGTGTTACAGGGGATGGCTACACCTTC
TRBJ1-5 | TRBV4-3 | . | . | CASSQDEGVGPQHF | TGCGCCAGCAGCCAAGATGAAGGGGTCGGGCCCCAGCATTTT
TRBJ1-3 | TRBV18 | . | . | CASCDSSGNTIYF | TGTGCCAGCTGTGACAGCTCTGGAAACACCATATATTTT
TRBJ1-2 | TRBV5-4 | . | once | CASSLPRGASYGYTF | TGTGCCAGCAGTCTTCCTCGGGGGGCATCCTATGGCTACACCTTC
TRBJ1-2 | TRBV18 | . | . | CASSPIANYGYTF | TGTGCCAGCTCACCAATAGCTAACTATGGCTACACCTTC
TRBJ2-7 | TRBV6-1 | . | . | CASGITGSPYEQYF | TGTGCCAGCGGGATTACGGGGTCCCCCTACGAGCAGTACTTC
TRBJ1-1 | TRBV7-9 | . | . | CASSLQNTEAFF | TGTGCCAGCAGCTTACAGAACACTGAAGCTTTCTTT
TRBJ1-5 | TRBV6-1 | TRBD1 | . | CASSDLGTAGQPQHF | TGTGCCAGCAGTGACCTAGGGACAGCCGGGCAGCCCCAGCATTTT
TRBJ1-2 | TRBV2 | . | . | CASSEVRGRASGYTF | TGTGCCAGCAGTGAAGTGCGCGGCAGGGCTTCCGGCTACACCTTC